This T cell receptor (beta chain) was profiled in a study of T cell changes during pregnancy in multiple sclerosis. This clone was seen a few times. Trimming took 0 bases from V and 4 from J, leaving 12 bases between them. Germline V gene lookup returns CDR1 MGHRA and CDR2 YSYEKL. The CDR3 has 15 residues. Sequenced by immunoSEQ multiplex PCR; TCRdb stores in-frame clones only, minus some. The sample has roughly 110,000 clones; about 90% are singletons. The material sequenced was peripheral blood, taken before pregnancy. The clonotype comes from a female donor with multiple sclerosis, enrolled in a pregnancy study. The chain uses TRBV4-1 and TRBJ1-1, with a weak D call TRBD1 (6 bases). In nucleotides, the CDR3 is TGCGCCAGCAGCCAAGATCCCGGGACAACCACTGAAGCTTTCTTT. It encodes CASSQDPGTTTEAFF.